Sequencing of this TCR beta chain was carried out in a study of post-analysis software for immune sequencing data. Study summary: Disease trajectories encompassed relapsing-remitting, secondary progressive and progressive-relapsing multiple sclerosis. Regarding the study as a whole: Elevated frequency relative to controls characterized roughly 5 TRBV segments in patients, TRBV5-6, TRBV5-1 and TRBV20-1 among them. Among multiple sclerosis patients, normalized Chao1 diversity was significantly below that of controls.

Trimming removed 4 bases from V and 3 bases from J, with 12 bases in between. The V gene's germline CDR1 is SGHTA and CDR2 FQGNSA. This CDR3 comprises 14 residues. With respect to this clonotype: Antigen: not known.

Libraries were made from TCR beta cDNA, and they carried unique molecular identifiers. Each CDR3 protein gets one entry after TCRdb re-called the PCR reads with MiXCR. The sample yields almost 700,000 distinct CDR3 sequences, 55% to 60% seen once. The J gene is TRBJ1-2, the V gene TRBV7-2, with unresolved D. The TCR sequence derives from a girl aged 2 to 10 with multiple sclerosis. The sample consisted of blood. CDR3 coding DNA: TGTGCCAGCAGCTCGCGAGGAGCAGACTATGGCTACACCTTC. As protein: CASSSRGADYGYTF. Complete variable domain (other parts from reference TRBV7-2 and TRBJ1-2): GAGVSQSPSNKVTEKGKDVELRCDPISGHTALYWYRQSLGQGLEFLIYFQGNSAPDKSGLPSDRFSAERTGGSVSTLTIQRTQQEDSAVYLCASSSRGADYGYTFGSGTRLTVV.